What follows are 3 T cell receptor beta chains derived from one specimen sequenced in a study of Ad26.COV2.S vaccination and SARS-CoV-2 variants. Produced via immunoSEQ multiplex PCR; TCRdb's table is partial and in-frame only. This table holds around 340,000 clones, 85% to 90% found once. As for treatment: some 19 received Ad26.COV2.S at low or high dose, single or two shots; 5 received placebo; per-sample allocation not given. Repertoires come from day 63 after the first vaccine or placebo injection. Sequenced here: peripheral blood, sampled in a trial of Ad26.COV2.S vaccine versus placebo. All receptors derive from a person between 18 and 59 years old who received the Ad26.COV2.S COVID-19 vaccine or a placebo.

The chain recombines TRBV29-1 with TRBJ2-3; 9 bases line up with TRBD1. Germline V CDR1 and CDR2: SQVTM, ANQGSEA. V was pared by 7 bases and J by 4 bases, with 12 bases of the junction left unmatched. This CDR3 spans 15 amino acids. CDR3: CSAKPGQGMSDTQYF. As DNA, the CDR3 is TGCAGCGCTAAACCGGGACAGGGTATGTCAGATACGCAGTATTTT.

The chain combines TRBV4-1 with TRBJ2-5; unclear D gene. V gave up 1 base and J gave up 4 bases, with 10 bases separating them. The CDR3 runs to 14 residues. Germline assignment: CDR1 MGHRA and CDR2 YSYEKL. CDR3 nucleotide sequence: TGCGCCAGCAGCCAAGTTTTGGGGTCAGAGACCCAGTACTTC. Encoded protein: CASSQVLGSETQYF.

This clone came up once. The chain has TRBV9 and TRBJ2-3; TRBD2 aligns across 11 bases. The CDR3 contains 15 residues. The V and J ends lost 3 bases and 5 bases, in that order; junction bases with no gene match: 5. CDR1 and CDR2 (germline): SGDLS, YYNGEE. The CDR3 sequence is CASSDSGRAKDTQYF. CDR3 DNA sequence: TGTGCCAGCAGCGATAGCGGGAGGGCCAAAGATACGCAGTATTTT.